This T cell receptor (beta chain) is from a study of CD8+ T cells in alopecia areata. The wider study: Tofacitinib dosing lasted 6 to 18 months, which was then followed by 6 months off drug.

RNA extraction and reverse transcription yielded cDNA as sequencing template. Method: immunoSEQ multiplex PCR; TCRdb's copy keeps in-frame clones and lacks some. The table includes about 210,000 clones, 64% detected once. Study-wide results and caveats: Scalp clonality decreased significantly with tofacitinib, and so did expanded CD8+ clones among the top 100.

Treatment in this sample: oral pan-JAK inhibitor, 5-10 mg twice daily. CDR1 LGHNA and CDR2 YNFKEQ come from the germline V gene. Trimming cost V 1 base and J 2 bases; bases outside gene matches: 4. This CDR3 has 16 amino acids. This clone has just a few counts. No antigen is known for it. J is TRBJ2-7 and V is TRBV4-2, with 11 bases identical to TRBD2. The sequence derives from a human donor with alopecia areata. Here the sequenced sample was CD4+ T cells sorted from blood, taken at week 4, from a patient treated with tofacitinib. CDR3 protein: CASSQGSSGGPYEQYF. DNA of the CDR3: TGTGCCAGCAGCCAAGGCTCTAGCGGGGGGCCCTACGAGCAGTACTTC.